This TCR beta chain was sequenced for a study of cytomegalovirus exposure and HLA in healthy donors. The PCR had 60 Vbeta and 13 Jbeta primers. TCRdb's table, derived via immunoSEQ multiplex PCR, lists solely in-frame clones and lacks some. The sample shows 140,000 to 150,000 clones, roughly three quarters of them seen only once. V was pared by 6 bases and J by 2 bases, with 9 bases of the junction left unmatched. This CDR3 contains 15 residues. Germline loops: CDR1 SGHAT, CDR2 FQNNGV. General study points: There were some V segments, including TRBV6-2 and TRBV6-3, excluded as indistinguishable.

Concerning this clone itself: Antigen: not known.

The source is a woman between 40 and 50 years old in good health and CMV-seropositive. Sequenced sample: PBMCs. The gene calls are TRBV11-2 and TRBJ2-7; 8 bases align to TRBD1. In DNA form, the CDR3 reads TGTGCCAGCAGATTCGGGACAGGCGGCACCTACGAGCAGTACTTC. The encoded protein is CASRFGTGGTYEQYF.